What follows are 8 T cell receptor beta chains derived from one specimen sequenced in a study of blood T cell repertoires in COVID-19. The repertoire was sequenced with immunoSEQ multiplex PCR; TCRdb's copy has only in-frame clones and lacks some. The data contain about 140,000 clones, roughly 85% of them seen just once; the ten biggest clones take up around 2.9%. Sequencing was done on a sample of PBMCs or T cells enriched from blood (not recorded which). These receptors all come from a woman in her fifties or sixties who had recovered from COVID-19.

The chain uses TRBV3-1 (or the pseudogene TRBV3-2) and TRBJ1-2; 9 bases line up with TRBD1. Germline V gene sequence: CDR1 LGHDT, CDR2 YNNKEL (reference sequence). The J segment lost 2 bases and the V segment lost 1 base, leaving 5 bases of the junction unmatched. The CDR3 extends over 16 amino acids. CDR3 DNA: TGTGCCAGCAGCCAAGTCTACGGGACAGGGAACTATGGCTACACCTTC. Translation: CASSQVYGTGNYGYTF.

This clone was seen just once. CDR3 sequence (DNA): TGTGCCACCAGTGATAAGACAGGGGATGGCTATGGCTACACCTTC. Translating it yields CATSDKTGDGYGYTF. The chain is built from TRBV24-1 and TRBJ1-2, with TRBD1 matching over 8 bases. Germline V gene data show CDR1 as KGHDR and CDR2 as SFDVKD. The trim removed 3 bases at V and 4 bases at J, leaving 6 bases unmatched. The CDR3 sequence is 15 residues long.

Written as DNA, the CDR3 is TGTGCCAGCTCACCTTCCTATGAGCAGTTCTTC. Translated: CASSPSYEQFF. V and J are TRBV18 and TRBJ2-1; no clear D. This CDR3 is built from 11 residues. Germline CDR1 and CDR2: KGHSH and LQKENI. Between the trimmed V and J ends, which lost 3 bases and 8 bases, there was a span of 5 bases.

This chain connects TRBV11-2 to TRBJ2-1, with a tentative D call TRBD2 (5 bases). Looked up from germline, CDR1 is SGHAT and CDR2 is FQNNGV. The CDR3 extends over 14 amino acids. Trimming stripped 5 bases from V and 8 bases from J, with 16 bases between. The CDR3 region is CASSLSGGGDEQFF. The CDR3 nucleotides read TGTGCCAGCAGCCTCAGCGGAGGCGGCGATGAGCAGTTCTTC.

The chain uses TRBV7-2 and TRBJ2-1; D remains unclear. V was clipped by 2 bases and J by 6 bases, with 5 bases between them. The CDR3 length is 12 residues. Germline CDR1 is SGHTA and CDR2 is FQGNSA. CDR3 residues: CASSLTGNEQFF. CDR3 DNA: TGTGCCAGCAGCTTAACCGGCAATGAGCAGTTCTTC.

The CDR3 here is CASNPLGGTSTEKAFF. For the CDR3, the DNA is TGTGCCAGCAACCCGCTGGGGGGGACATCTACAGAAAAAGCTTTCTTT. The gene calls are TRBV5-6 and TRBJ1-1, with D perhaps TRBD1 (6 bases). CDR3 length equals 16 residues. Germline CDR1 and CDR2: SGHDT and YYEEEE. V lost 6 bases and J 9 bases, leaving 27 bases between the germline ends.

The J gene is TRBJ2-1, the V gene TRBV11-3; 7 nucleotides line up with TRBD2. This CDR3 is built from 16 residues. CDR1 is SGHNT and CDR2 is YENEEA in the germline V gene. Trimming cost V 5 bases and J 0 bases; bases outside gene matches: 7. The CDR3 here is CASSGRDSSSYNEQFF. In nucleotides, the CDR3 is TGTGCCAGCAGCGGGAGGGACTCCAGCTCCTACAATGAGCAGTTCTTC.

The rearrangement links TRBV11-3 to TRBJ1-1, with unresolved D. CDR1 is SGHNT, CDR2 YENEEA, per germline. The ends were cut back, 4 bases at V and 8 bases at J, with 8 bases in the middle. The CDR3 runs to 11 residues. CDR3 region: CASSYGAEAFF. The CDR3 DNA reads TGTGCCAGCAGCTACGGAGCCGAAGCTTTCTTT.